Presented here are 22 T cell receptor beta chains from one specimen sequenced in a study of T cells in Graves' hyperthyroidism and ophthalmopathy. Amplified regions were TCR beta CDR3 sequences from RNA transcripts. HTBI primers were used for first-round RT-PCR of the TCR CDR3. MiXCR, applied by TCRdb to the multiplex PCR reads, yields one record per CDR3 protein. Of 350,000 to 400,000 distinct CDR3 sequences in the sample, around 14% are singletons; the top ten hold 30% to 35%. The sample was blood. The receptors come from a woman under 40 with Graves' hyperthyroidism.

This clonotype came up a few times. The CDR3 region is CASSFGGTGNTIYF. Written as DNA, the CDR3 is TGTGCCAGCAGTTTCGGTGGTACAGGAAACACCATATATTTT. The J gene is TRBJ1-3, the V gene TRBV28; the D is unclear. CDR3 length equals 14 residues. Germline V CDR1 and CDR2: MDHEN, SYDVKM. V lost 3 bases, J lost 4 bases, and 10 bases lay in between.

This clonotype was detected ten times or more. This chain links TRBV24-1 with TRBJ2-1; D is unclear. The CDR3 is made up of 15 amino acids. Germline CDR1 reads KGHDR; CDR2 reads SFDVKD. V gave up 1 base and J gave up 5 bases, with 11 bases separating them. CDR3 in amino acids: CATSDFRQGNNEQFF. The CDR3 DNA reads as TGTGCCACCAGTGATTTCCGACAAGGTAACAATGAGCAGTTCTTC.

This clonotype was detected ten times or more. The chain couples TRBV29-1 to TRBJ2-7, with D unresolved. Trimming took 6 bases from V and 3 from J, leaving 15 bases between them. Germline values: CDR1 SQVTM, CDR2 ANQGSEA. The CDR3 runs to 13 residues. Here the CDR3 reads CSVGNYEIYEQYF. The CDR3 DNA follows: TGCAGCGTGGGGAATTATGAGATCTACGAGCAGTACTTC.

As concerns this clonotype: The junction and the germline gene differ at one end; a read error may be behind it. The DNA for the CDR3 is TGTGCCAGCAGCTTAGATCCGGCCGGGGGGCTGTTTTTT. Translated, it gives CASSLDPAGGLFF. This sequence joins TRBV11-3 and TRBJ2-2; D is perhaps TRBD2 (6 bases). Germline loops: CDR1 SGHNT, CDR2 YENEEA. The length of the CDR3 is 13 residues.

The chain has TRBV19 and TRBJ2-5; D is unclear. The CDR3 has 13 residues. Looked up from germline, CDR1 is LNHDA and CDR2 is SQIVND (reference sequence). V was clipped by 2 bases and J by 5 bases, with 9 bases between them. The CDR3 DNA is TGTGCCAGTAGTATAAACCAGGTGGAGACCCAGTACTTC. This translates into CASSINQVETQYF.

This clonotype was seen more than once but under ten times. The chain couples TRBV3-1 to TRBJ2-7, with a possible D match to TRBD2 (5 bases). V was shortened by 4 bases and J by 1 base, with 14 bases between the two germline ends. The CDR3 spans 15 residues. Germline V lookup: CDR1 LGHDT, CDR2 YNNKEL (reference sequence). Here the CDR3 reads CASSPASGTSYEQYF. DNA of the CDR3: TGTGCCAGCAGCCCGGCCAGCGGCACTTCCTACGAGCAGTACTTC.

The V call is TRBV27, the J call TRBJ1-3; maybe TRBD1 (6 bases). From germline, CDR1 is MNHEY and CDR2 SMNVEV (reference sequence). The CDR3 totals 17 residues. Trimming removed 4 bases at V and 0 bases at J, with 16 bases between. The CDR3 is CASSSIDRLSSGNTIYF. In DNA form, the CDR3 reads TGTGCCAGCAGTTCCATCGACAGGCTCAGCTCTGGAAACACCATATATTTT.

This clonotype occurred many times. This chain links TRBV5-1 with TRBJ2-3; 10 bases agree with TRBD2. Germline-derived CDR1 and CDR2 are SGHRS and YFSETQ. V trimming: 0 bases; J trimming: 0 bases; junction bases outside the gene matches: 1. The CDR3 totals 16 residues. DNA of the CDR3: TGCGCCAGCAGCTTGGGACTAGCGGGTAGCACAGATACGCAGTATTTT. This translates into CASSLGLAGSTDTQYF.

The chain employs TRBV11-2 and TRBJ2-3; TRBD2 agrees at 11 bases. Germline V CDR1 and CDR2: SGHAT, FQNNGV. There are 16 residues in the CDR3. J lost 5 bases, V lost 3 bases, and 7 bases had no gene match. The chain's CDR3 is CASSFVSGGALDTQYF. CDR3 nucleotide sequence: TGTGCCAGCAGCTTCGTTAGCGGGGGGGCCTTAGATACGCAGTATTTT.

This clonotype occurred a few times. The chain carries TRBV28 and TRBJ2-3; D may be TRBD2 (5 bases). The CDR3 is made up of 17 amino acids. Germline lookup yields CDR1 MDHEN and CDR2 SYDVKM. The V end was cut by 7 bases, the J end by 4 bases, with 24 bases between. In nucleotides, the CDR3 is TGTGCCAGCATCACAGCAATGATAGCGAGCGGCGCAGATACGCAGTATTTT. Residues: CASITAMIASGADTQYF.

This clonotype was counted ten times or more. This chain joins TRBV18 and TRBJ1-6, with 8 nucleotides matching TRBD1. The germline V gene has CDR1 KGHSH and CDR2 LQKENI. CDR3 length: 14 amino acids. J lost 8 bases, V lost 3 bases, and 3 bases had no gene match. For the CDR3, the DNA is TGTGCCAGCTCACCCCAGGGGGCGGATTCACCCCTCCACTTT. It specifies CASSPQGADSPLHF.

This clonotype was seen many times. This sequence joins TRBV18 and TRBJ2-1, with a tentative D call TRBD1 (6 bases). CDR1 is KGHSH and CDR2 is LQKENI in the germline V gene. This CDR3 has 14 amino acids. V dropped 3 bases and J dropped 9 bases, with 15 bases sitting between them. CDR3 sequence (DNA): TGTGCCAGCTCACCCTCGAAAGGGGGAACTGAGCAGTTCTTC. Its translation: CASSPSKGGTEQFF.

The chain uses TRBV28 and TRBJ1-3; 9 bases align to TRBD1. The CDR3 covers 13 residues. V dropped 3 bases and J dropped 12; count of bases not matched to a gene: 6. Germline V gene data show CDR1 as MDHEN and CDR2 as SYDVKM. CDR3 residues: CASSFPGQGRIYF. For the CDR3, the DNA is TGTGCCAGCAGTTTCCCGGGACAGGGACGCATATATTTT.

This clonotype was seen repeatedly, ten times or more. The rearrangement links TRBV2 to TRBJ2-7, with a tentative D call TRBD1 (5 bases). This CDR3 is 16 amino acids long. Trimming left V 3 bases short and J 0 bases short, with 15 bases between. Germline V CDR1 and CDR2: SNHLY, FYNNEI. In DNA, the CDR3 is TGTGCCAGCAGTGACGCCCGTCAGGGTCCCTCCTACGAGCAGTACTTC. It is translated as CASSDARQGPSYEQYF.

The rearrangement uses TRBV3-1 and TRBJ2-6; D assignment may be TRBD1 or TRBD2 (6 bases each). The V end lost 7 bases, the J end lost 1 base, and 20 bases lay between the germline ends. Germline CDR1 reads LGHDT; CDR2 reads YNNKEL (reference sequence). The CDR3 consists of 18 residues. DNA for the CDR3: TGTGCCAGCAACCTAAGGGGGGCGCGGGTTTCTGGGGCCAACGTCCTGACTTTC. It specifies CASNLRGARVSGANVLTF.

This clonotype was detected ten times or more. The rearrangement uses TRBV20-1 and TRBJ2-7; D unresolved. The CDR3 extends over 12 amino acids. Trimming took off 3 bases at V and 0 bases at J, with 6 bases between the two ends. The germline CDR1 and CDR2 sequences are DFQATT and SNEGSKA (reference sequence). The CDR3 is CSASTTSYEQYF. The CDR3 DNA follows: TGCAGTGCTAGTACCACCTCCTACGAGCAGTACTTC.

This clonotype was recorded at least ten times. The V and J genes are TRBV28 and TRBJ2-7; 11 bases agree with TRBD2. Losses at the gene ends were 7 bases for V and 7 bases for J; bases not matched to a gene: 12. There are 15 residues in the CDR3. Germline V gene lookup returns CDR1 MDHEN and CDR2 SYDVKM. The CDR3 spells CASTPQLAGAGEQYF. The DNA for the CDR3 is TGTGCCAGCACCCCCCAACTAGCGGGAGCGGGTGAGCAGTACTTC.

This clonotype showed up just a few times. The chain combines TRBV7-3 with TRBJ1-2; possibly TRBD1 for D (5 bases). V lost 1 base, J lost 4 bases, and 13 bases lay in between. The germline gives CDR1 SGHTA, CDR2 FQGTGA. This CDR3 contains 15 residues. This chain's CDR3 is CASSLNEGTAYGYTF. The CDR3 DNA reads as TGTGCCAGCAGCTTAAATGAAGGGACTGCCTATGGCTACACCTTC.

The chain uses TRBV10-3 and TRBJ2-7; the D gene is possibly TRBD2 (6 bases). The CDR3 extends over 16 amino acids. V lost 3 bases and J lost 1, with 16 bases in between. Germline V gives CDR1 ENHRY, CDR2 SYGVKD. The chain's CDR3 is CAISDTNGRESYEQYF. Written as DNA, the CDR3 is TGTGCCATCAGTGACACGAATGGTCGGGAGTCCTACGAGCAGTACTTC.

The chain is built from TRBV27 and TRBJ2-4; no clear D. Germline CDR1 reads MNHEY; CDR2 reads SMNVEV (reference sequence). Trimming took 4 bases from V and 1 from J, leaving 14 bases between them. The length of the CDR3 is 16 residues. DNA of the CDR3: TGTGCCAGCAGTTCAGACTCGTTGTTTGCCAAAAACATTCAGTACTTC. Protein: CASSSDSLFAKNIQYF.

In this sample, this clonotype turned up a few times. The chain joins TRBV19 to TRBJ1-2; 7 bases agree with TRBD1. The CDR3 spans 14 residues. The J segment lost 1 base and the V segment lost 5 bases, leaving 4 bases of the junction unmatched. The germline gives CDR1 LNHDA, CDR2 SQIVND (reference sequence). The CDR3 loop reads CASSADRVNYGYTF. Written as DNA, the CDR3 is TGTGCCAGTAGTGCAGACAGGGTTAACTATGGCTACACCTTC.

The chain recombines TRBV4-1 with TRBJ2-3; TRBD2 matches at 12 bases. The CDR3 is 15 amino acids. The V gene end was trimmed by 7 bases and the J gene end by 6 bases; junction bases not matched to a gene: 8. Germline CDR1 and CDR2: MGHRA and YSYEKL. The CDR3 region has the DNA TGCGCCAGCACCGTGACTAGCGGGAGTAAGGATACGCAGTATTTT. Protein sequence: CASTVTSGSKDTQYF.